The T cell receptor (beta chain) under discussion was sequenced for a study of T cells in Graves' hyperthyroidism and ophthalmopathy. For the study at large: Pretreatment peripheral blood was obtained at initial diagnosis. Study-wide results and limits: Most thyroid clonotypes expanded above 0.001 appeared in blood too.

This clonotype was detected many times. Its antigen is currently unknown. RNA transcripts gave rise to amplified TCR beta CDR3 regions. The HTBI set primed first-round TCR CDR3 RT-PCR. MiXCR, applied by TCRdb to the multiplex PCR reads, yields one record per CDR3 protein. Here the sample spans fewer than 500,000 distinct CDR3 sequences, approximately 14% being singletons. Patients with ophthalmopathy all had a Clinical Activity Score of at least 3, a NOSPECS grade of at least 4 and duration under 3 months. From roughly 9.2 ml of fresh peripheral blood, PBMCs were isolated. Trimming took off 6 bases at V and 6 bases at J, with 18 bases between the two ends. The CDR3 consists of 13 residues. CDR1 and CDR2 (germline): DFQATT, SNEGSKA (reference sequence).

The receptor's source is a man aged 18 to 29 with Graves' ophthalmopathy. The rearrangement links TRBV20-1 to TRBJ2-7, with D maybe TRBD1 (6 bases). Sequencing was done on a sample of blood. This chain's CDR3 is CSAKGWTAGEQYF. CDR3 coding DNA: TGCAGTGCCAAGGGGTGGACAGCCGGCGAGCAGTACTTC.